This TCR beta chain was retrieved from a study of shared clonotypes between healthy human individuals. CDR1 SGHNT and CDR2 YYREEE come from the germline V gene (reference sequence). The V end was cut by 5 bases, the J end by 6 bases, with 11 bases between. The CDR3 runs to 13 residues. Repertoires were generated with immunoSEQ multiplex PCR, while TCRdb's copy carries only in-frame clones and drops some. The sample shows under 850,000 clones, around 70% of them seen only once. The gene calls are TRBV5-4 and TRBJ1-4; weak D call: TRBD1 (6 bases). This sequence was found in a woman aged 30 to 39 in good health. The sequencing input was memory CD4+ T cells sorted from blood. Subset here: CD45RA-negative fraction. The CDR3 region is CASSWDIDEKLFF. CDR3 DNA sequence: TGTGCCAGCAGTTGGGACATTGATGAAAAACTGTTTTTT. The full variable domain, in which reference TRBV5-4 and TRBJ1-4 provide the parts outside the CDR3, is ETGVTQSPTHLIKTRGQQVTLRCSSQSGHNTVSWYQQALGQGPQFIFQYYREEENGRGNFPPRFSGLQFPNYSSELNVNALELDDSALYLCASSWDIDEKLFFGSGTQLSVL.